These T cell receptor beta chains were read from a single sample in a study of T cell repertoires and HLA-DP antigens. For these receptors, no antigen is known. Sequencing used immunoSEQ multiplex PCR; TCRdb keeps in-frame clones, though not all of them. This sample has about 73,000 clones, with over 75% found just once. The sequenced material came from CD4+ T cells from PBMCs. Receptors originate from a man aged 60 to 69 in good health and CMV-seronegative. The conserved cysteine and the conserved F or W are not part of the CDR3 here. Fields, in order: clone size, J gene, D gene, V gene, CDR3 protein. The D gene is left open where the match is weak. Size is stated for part of the rows, as once, few or many counts, or as a class when the clone is expanded.

abundance: .
j_gene: TRBJ2-2
d_gene: .
v_gene: TRBV5-6
CDR3aa: ASSTARNTGELF

abundance: .
j_gene: TRBJ2-7
d_gene: .
v_gene: TRBV18
CDR3aa: ASSPPFRVQYEQY

abundance: .
j_gene: TRBJ2-3
d_gene: .
v_gene: TRBV7-2
CDR3aa: ASSLDARVTDTQY

abundance: .
j_gene: TRBJ2-1
d_gene: .
v_gene: TRBV4-3
CDR3aa: ASSQEIVLSQF

abundance: .
j_gene: TRBJ2-6
d_gene: .
v_gene: TRBV7-6
CDR3aa: ASSSGGAGANVLT

abundance: .
j_gene: TRBJ2-5
d_gene: .
v_gene: TRBV9
CDR3aa: ASSAHERETQY

abundance: .
j_gene: TRBJ1-1
d_gene: .
v_gene: TRBV5-1
CDR3aa: ASNLGTQTLEAF

abundance: .
j_gene: TRBJ2-2
d_gene: TRBD2
v_gene: TRBV19
CDR3aa: ASSTQRDPRGWLAGANTGELF

abundance: .
j_gene: TRBJ2-1
d_gene: TRBD2
v_gene: TRBV19
CDR3aa: ASSYRASGRALNEQF

abundance: .
j_gene: TRBJ2-3
d_gene: .
v_gene: TRBV7-3
CDR3aa: ASSSFGTSTDTQY

abundance: .
j_gene: TRBJ2-3
d_gene: .
v_gene: TRBV5-1
CDR3aa: ASSRVLGTDTQY

abundance: .
j_gene: TRBJ1-3
d_gene: .
v_gene: TRBV18
CDR3aa: ASSAGVLSGNTIY

abundance: .
j_gene: TRBJ1-5
d_gene: .
v_gene: TRBV6-6
CDR3aa: ASSLQEINQPQH

abundance: .
j_gene: TRBJ1-2
d_gene: .
v_gene: TRBV28
CDR3aa: ASSLVGYDYGYT

abundance: .
j_gene: TRBJ1-4
d_gene: TRBD1
v_gene: TRBV5-1
CDR3aa: ASSLEGAREKLF

abundance: .
j_gene: TRBJ2-7
d_gene: .
v_gene: TRBV6-6
CDR3aa: ASSYRPDSYEQY

abundance: few
j_gene: TRBJ2-7
d_gene: .
v_gene: TRBV7-2
CDR3aa: ASKPGAGKYEQY

abundance: once
j_gene: TRBJ2-5
d_gene: .
v_gene: TRBV5-1
CDR3aa: ASSLAQEETQY

abundance: .
j_gene: TRBJ1-1
d_gene: .
v_gene: TRBV6-4
CDR3aa: ASSGVGGEAF

abundance: .
j_gene: TRBJ1-4
d_gene: .
v_gene: TRBV19
CDR3aa: ASRGGNEKLF

abundance: .
j_gene: TRBJ1-3
d_gene: .
v_gene: TRBV5-1
CDR3aa: ASTIGGSGNTIY

abundance: few
j_gene: TRBJ1-2
d_gene: .
v_gene: TRBV25-1
CDR3aa: ASSAVTVNYGYT

abundance: once
j_gene: TRBJ1-2
d_gene: .
v_gene: TRBV5-1
CDR3aa: ASRSWTQLYGYT

abundance: .
j_gene: TRBJ2-3
d_gene: TRBD2
v_gene: TRBV7-6
CDR3aa: ASSLRGSGGRTDTQY

abundance: once
j_gene: TRBJ2-2
d_gene: TRBD1
v_gene: TRBV2
CDR3aa: ASSEARQGAGGELF

abundance: .
j_gene: TRBJ1-4
d_gene: .
v_gene: TRBV5-1
CDR3aa: ASSLEPAGEKLF

abundance: .
j_gene: TRBJ2-3
d_gene: TRBD1
v_gene: TRBV2
CDR3aa: ASGTGSTDTQY

abundance: .
j_gene: TRBJ1-1
d_gene: .
v_gene: TRBV5-4
CDR3aa: ASSLATGNTEAF

abundance: .
j_gene: TRBJ2-7
d_gene: .
v_gene: TRBV7-6
CDR3aa: ASSPSRDSPYEQY

abundance: .
j_gene: TRBJ1-5
d_gene: TRBD1
v_gene: TRBV15
CDR3aa: ATSNPLTGPNTYSNQPQH

abundance: .
j_gene: TRBJ1-1
d_gene: .
v_gene: TRBV6-1
CDR3aa: ASNPSGGHNEAF

abundance: .
j_gene: TRBJ1-2
d_gene: TRBD1
v_gene: TRBV6-5
CDR3aa: ASSQGQTPYGYT

abundance: .
j_gene: TRBJ1-2
d_gene: .
v_gene: TRBV7-6
CDR3aa: ASSARPGSYGYT

abundance: .
j_gene: TRBJ2-2
d_gene: TRBD2
v_gene: TRBV7-2
CDR3aa: ASSRSGRDTGELF

abundance: .
j_gene: TRBJ1-3
d_gene: .
v_gene: TRBV5-1
CDR3aa: ASSLGGRDSGNTIY

abundance: once
j_gene: TRBJ2-1
d_gene: .
v_gene: TRBV4-2
CDR3aa: ASSQGGIFNEQF

abundance: .
j_gene: TRBJ2-1
d_gene: TRBD2
v_gene: TRBV30
CDR3aa: AWSVFRLAGGPYNEQF

abundance: .
j_gene: TRBJ1-2
d_gene: .
v_gene: TRBV10-3
CDR3aa: AISPIGGQGTYGYT

abundance: few
j_gene: TRBJ1-1
d_gene: .
v_gene: TRBV5-1
CDR3aa: ASSFTPGLLNTEAF

abundance: .
j_gene: TRBJ1-2
d_gene: TRBD1
v_gene: TRBV19
CDR3aa: ASSKPGTGAAYGYT

abundance: .
j_gene: TRBJ2-1
d_gene: TRBD2
v_gene: TRBV9
CDR3aa: ASSATGGNNEQF

abundance: .
j_gene: TRBJ2-7
d_gene: TRBD1
v_gene: TRBV6-5
CDR3aa: ASGKPGTVSYEQY